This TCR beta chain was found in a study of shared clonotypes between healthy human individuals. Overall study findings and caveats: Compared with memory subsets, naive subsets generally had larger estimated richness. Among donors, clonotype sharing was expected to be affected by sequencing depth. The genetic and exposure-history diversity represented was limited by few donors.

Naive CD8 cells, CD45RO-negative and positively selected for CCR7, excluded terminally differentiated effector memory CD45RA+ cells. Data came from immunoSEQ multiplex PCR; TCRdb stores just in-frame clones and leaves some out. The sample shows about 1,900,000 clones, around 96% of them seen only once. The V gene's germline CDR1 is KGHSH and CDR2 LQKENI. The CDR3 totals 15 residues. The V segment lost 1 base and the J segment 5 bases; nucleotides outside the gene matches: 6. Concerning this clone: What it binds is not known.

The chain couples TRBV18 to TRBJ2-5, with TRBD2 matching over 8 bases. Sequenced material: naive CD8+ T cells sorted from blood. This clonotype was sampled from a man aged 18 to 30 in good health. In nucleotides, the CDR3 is TGTGCCAGCTCACCACAGACTAGCGAGGGGGAGACCCAGTACTTC. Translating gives CASSPQTSEGETQYF.